This T cell receptor (beta chain) was sequenced in a study of blood T cell repertoires in COVID-19. Profiled with immunoSEQ multiplex PCR; TCRdb holds only in-frame clones, not every one. The sample lists about 62,000 clones, 88% seen once, with 0.95% to 1.5% in the top ten. V lost 5 bases and J lost 0, with 9 bases in between. The V gene's germline CDR1 is SGHVS and CDR2 FNYEAQ. This CDR3 has 14 residues. The sequence was obtained from a woman aged 60-75 years with acute or convalescent COVID-19. This chain connects TRBV7-6 to TRBJ2-3; D is ambiguous. Sequences were obtained from peripheral blood. This chain's CDR3 is CASSPISSTDTQYF. The CDR3 DNA sequence: TGTGCCAGCAGCCCCATTAGTAGCACAGATACGCAGTATTTT. The full variable domain, with the rest looked up from reference TRBV7-6 and TRBJ2-3, is GAGVSQSPRYKVTKRGQDVALRCDPISGHVSLYWYRQALGQGPEFLTYFNYEAQQDKSGLPNDRFSAERPEGSISTLTIQRTEQRDSAMYRCASSPISSTDTQYFGPGTRLTVL.